What follows describes a single TCR beta chain. The ends lost 5 bases at V and 9 bases at J; junction bases unmatched: 6. Germline V gene lookup returns CDR1 GTSNPN and CDR2 SVGIG (reference sequence). The CDR3 totals 12 residues. The data derive from a study of blood T cells in healthy people across ages. Using a J-beta primer mix together with a sample-barcoded 5' primer, a second PCR was run for roughly 7 to 12 cycles. Via MiXCR, TCRdb re-called the 5' RACE reads, giving one row per CDR3 protein. The table lists about 970,000 distinct CDR3 sequences, about 53% of them singletons. Sequences were obtained from blood. This rearrangement joins TRBV30 to TRBJ2-4; 8 bases align to TRBD1. The TCR originated in a woman aged 55-75 years in good health. DNA of the CDR3: TGTGCCTGGGGATCCGGACAGGGCATTCAGTACTTC. This translates into CAWGSGQGIQYF.